This TCR beta chain was recovered during a study of blood T cell repertoires in COVID-19. About the study: The United States, Italy and Spain supplied acute and convalescent COVID-19 samples.

There are 14 residues in the CDR3. Germline CDR1 and CDR2: MGHRA and YSYEKL. V was clipped by 4 bases and J by 1 base, with 8 bases between them. Methods used by the authors: Scientists estimated how many nucleated cells there were by amplifying reference gene primers. Here immunoSEQ multiplex PCR was the method, and the copy in TCRdb shows in-frame clones only, minus some. V and J calls plus clone size are reproduced from that table; the DNA served to infer D and trimming. The table has 70,000 or so clones, around 84% seen once. The receptor comes from a woman of 80 years or more with acute or convalescent COVID-19. Material for sequencing was peripheral blood. The chain employs TRBV4-1 and TRBJ1-3, with D possibly TRBD1 on 5 matching bases. CDR3 sequence reads: CASSPQGSGNTIYF. In DNA form, the CDR3 reads TGCGCCAGCAGCCCTCAGGGTTCTGGAAACACCATATATTTT.